This TCR beta chain was sequenced during a study of shared clonotypes between healthy human individuals. The table came from immunoSEQ multiplex PCR; TCRdb's copy has only in-frame clones and leaves some out. The repertoire includes about a million clones, roughly 80% of them detected once, and 0.89% sits in the top ten. In germline, CDR1 is MDHEN, CDR2 SYDVKM. Trimming took 7 bases from V and 5 from J, leaving 20 bases between them. The CDR3 has 15 amino acids. The chain has TRBV28 and TRBJ1-2, with D hard to call. This receptor was obtained from a man aged 18 to 35 in good health. Some clones in this sample may be carry-over from other donors' samples. Sequencing input: memory CD4+ T cells from PBMCs. Subset denoted: CD45RA-negative fraction. The CDR3 spells CASILGGRGDYGYTF. The CDR3 DNA follows: TGTGCCAGCATCTTAGGAGGTCGGGGTGATTATGGCTACACCTTC.